This T cell receptor beta chain is from a study of cytotoxic CD8 clonotypes in ibrutinib-treated CLL. Study background: The samples contained hundreds of thousands of productive templates on average. They also contained an average of roughly 99,000 productive rearrangements. Notes on the study in general: Rising at ibrutinib response, clonality subsequently fell back toward baseline at progression.

Comment on this clone: Its specificity is not known.

Sequencing was performed with immunoSEQ multiplex PCR; in TCRdb, only in-frame clones are kept and a portion is missing. The sample lists 120,000 to 150,000 clones, approximately 77% occurring once. Trimming stripped 2 bases from V and 0 bases from J, with 3 bases between. CDR3 length: 13 residues. Germline loops: CDR1 KGHSH, CDR2 LQKENI. This clonotype originated in a human donor with chronic lymphocytic leukemia. Sequencing was performed on PBMCs, taken after 12 months of ibrutinib treatment. The chain carries TRBV18 and TRBJ2-3; the D is unclear. The CDR3 DNA reads TGTGCCAGCTCACCATCTAGCACAGATACGCAGTATTTT. Translated: CASSPSSTDTQYF.